This T cell receptor beta chain is from a study of regulatory T cells in long-lasting Graves disease. This clonotype has a count of ten or more. The antigen is undetermined. The time point: newly diagnosed GD, antithyroid drugs for less than 3 months. PBMCs were the source of the RNA used for TCR sequencing. Patients came through an endocrinology department, and that department was in Xi'an, China. The authors built TCR beta libraries using iRepertoire HTBI primers and Arm-PCR of CDR3 regions. Via MiXCR, TCRdb re-called the multiplex PCR reads, giving one row per CDR3 protein. The table has around 400,000 distinct CDR3 sequences, around 16% seen once; the top ten hold 22%. Study conclusions and caveats: Accuracy may have been reduced by the small sample size.

This TCR came from a female donor with Graves disease. The sequencing here drew on peripheral blood mononuclear cells (PBMCs), taken at new diagnosis, from a patient treated with antithyroid drugs.

The CDR3, as DNA: TGTGCCAGCAGCTTGGGACAGGACAGCTTACGATCCTACGAGCAGTACTTC. Translated: CASSLGQDSLRSYEQYF. The chain recombines TRBV5-8 with TRBJ2-7, with a weak D call TRBD1 (6 bases). Trimming stripped 0 bases from V and 1 base from J, with 17 bases between. The CDR3 totals 17 residues. Germline V lookup: CDR1 SGHTS, CDR2 YDEGEE.